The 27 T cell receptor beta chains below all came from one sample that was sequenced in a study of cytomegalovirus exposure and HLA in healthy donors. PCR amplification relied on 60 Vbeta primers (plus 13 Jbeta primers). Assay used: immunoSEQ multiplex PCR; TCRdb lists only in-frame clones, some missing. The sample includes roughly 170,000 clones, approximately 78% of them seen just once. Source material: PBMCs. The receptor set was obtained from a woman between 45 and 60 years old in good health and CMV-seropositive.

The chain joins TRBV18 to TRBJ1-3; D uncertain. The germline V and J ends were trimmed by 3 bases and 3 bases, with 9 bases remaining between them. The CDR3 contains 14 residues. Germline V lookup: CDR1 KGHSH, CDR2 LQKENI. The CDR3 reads CASSPLTGGNTIYF. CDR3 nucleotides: TGTGCCAGCTCACCGTTGACGGGTGGAAACACCATATATTTT.

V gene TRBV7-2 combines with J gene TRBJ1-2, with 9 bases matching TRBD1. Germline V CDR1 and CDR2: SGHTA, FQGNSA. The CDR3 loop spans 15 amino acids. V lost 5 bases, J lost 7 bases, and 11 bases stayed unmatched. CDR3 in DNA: TGTGCCAGCAGCCCGTTGGACAGGGGAGGACGTGGCTACACCTTC. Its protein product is CASSPLDRGGRGYTF.

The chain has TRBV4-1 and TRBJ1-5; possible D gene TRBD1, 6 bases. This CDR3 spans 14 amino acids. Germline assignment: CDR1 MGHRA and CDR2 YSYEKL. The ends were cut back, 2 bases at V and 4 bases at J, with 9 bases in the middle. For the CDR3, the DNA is TGCGCCAGCAGCCAACCCGGACAGAATCAGCCCCAGCATTTT. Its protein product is CASSQPGQNQPQHF.

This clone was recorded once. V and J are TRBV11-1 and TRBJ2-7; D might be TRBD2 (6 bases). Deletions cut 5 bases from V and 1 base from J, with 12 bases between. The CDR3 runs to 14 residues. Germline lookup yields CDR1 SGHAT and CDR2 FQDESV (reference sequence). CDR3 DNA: TGTGCCAGCAGCCCTCGGGACTTTTCCTACGAGCAGTACTTC. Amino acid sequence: CASSPRDFSYEQYF.

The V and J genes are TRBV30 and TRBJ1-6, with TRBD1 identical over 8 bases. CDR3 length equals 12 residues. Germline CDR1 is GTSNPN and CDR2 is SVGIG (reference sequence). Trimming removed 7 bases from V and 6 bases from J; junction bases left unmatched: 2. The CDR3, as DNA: TGTGCCTTCGGACAGGGTAATTCACCCCTCCACTTT. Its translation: CAFGQGNSPLHF.

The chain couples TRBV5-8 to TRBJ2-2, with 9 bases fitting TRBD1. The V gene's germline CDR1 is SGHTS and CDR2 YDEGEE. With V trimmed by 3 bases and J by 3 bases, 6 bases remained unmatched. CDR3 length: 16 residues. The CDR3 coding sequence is TGTGCCAGCAGCTCCGGACAGGGGTACGACACCGGGGAGCTGTTTTTT. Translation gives CASSSGQGYDTGELFF.

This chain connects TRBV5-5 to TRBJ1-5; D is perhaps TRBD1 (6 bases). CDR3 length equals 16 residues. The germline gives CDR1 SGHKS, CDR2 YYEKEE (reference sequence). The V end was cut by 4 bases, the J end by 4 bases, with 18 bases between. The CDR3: CASSATPGVFNQPQHF. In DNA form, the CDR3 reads TGTGCCAGCAGCGCTACTCCAGGGGTTTTTAATCAGCCCCAGCATTTT.

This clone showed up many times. The chain's CDR3 is CASSSTGGYSSGNTIYF. The CDR3, as DNA: TGTGCCAGCAGCAGCACAGGGGGATACTCCTCTGGAAACACCATATATTTT. The chain uses TRBV4-2 and TRBJ1-3, with 8 nucleotides matching TRBD1. V dropped 5 bases and J dropped 0; count of bases not matched to a gene: 9. The CDR3 runs 17 residues. Germline assignment: CDR1 LGHNA and CDR2 YNFKEQ.

The CDR3: CASSPTGTGHYEQYF. The CDR3 coding sequence is TGTGCCAGCAGTCCAACCGGGACAGGGCATTACGAGCAGTACTTC. The V gene is TRBV27, the J gene TRBJ2-5; 9 bases are a match to TRBD1. The J call may not be correct, given that the DNA end is closer to TRBJ2-7. The germline CDR1 and CDR2 sequences are MNHEY and SMNVEV (reference sequence). The CDR3 has 15 residues.

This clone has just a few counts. The CDR3 region has the DNA TGTGCCAGCAGCGGCCGGGACAGTTCTCGAGAGCAGTACTTC. Protein sequence: CASSGRDSSREQYF. The chain combines TRBV5-4 with TRBJ2-7; 7 bases align to TRBD1. This CDR3 has 14 amino acids. V dropped 4 bases and J dropped 7; count of bases not matched to a gene: 11. Germline assignment: CDR1 SGHNT and CDR2 YYREEE (reference sequence).

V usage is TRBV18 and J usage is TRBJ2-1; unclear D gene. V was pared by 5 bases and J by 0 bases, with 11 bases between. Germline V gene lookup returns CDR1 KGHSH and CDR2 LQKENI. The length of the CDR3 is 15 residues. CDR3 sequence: CASSTPPSSYNEQFF. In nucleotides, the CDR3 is TGTGCCAGCTCAACTCCTCCTAGCTCCTACAATGAGCAGTTCTTC.

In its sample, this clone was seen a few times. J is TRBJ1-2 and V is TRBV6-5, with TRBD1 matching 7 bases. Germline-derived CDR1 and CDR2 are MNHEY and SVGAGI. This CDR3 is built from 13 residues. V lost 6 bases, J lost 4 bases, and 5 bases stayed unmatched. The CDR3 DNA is TGTGCCAGCAGAAAGGGGGCCACCTATGGCTACACCTTC. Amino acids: CASRKGATYGYTF.

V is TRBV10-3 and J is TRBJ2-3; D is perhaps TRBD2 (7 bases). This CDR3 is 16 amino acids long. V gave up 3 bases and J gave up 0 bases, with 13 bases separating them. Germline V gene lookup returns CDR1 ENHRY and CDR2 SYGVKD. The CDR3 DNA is TGTGCCATCAGTGATCCGGGGGGCAGGAGCACAGATACGCAGTATTTT. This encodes CAISDPGGRSTDTQYF.

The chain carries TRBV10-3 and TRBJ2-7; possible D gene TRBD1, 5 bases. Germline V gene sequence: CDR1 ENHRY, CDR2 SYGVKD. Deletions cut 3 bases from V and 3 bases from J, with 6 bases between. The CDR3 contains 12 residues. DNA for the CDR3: TGTGCCATCAGTGAAGACAGCTACGAGCAGTACTTC. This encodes CAISEDSYEQYF.

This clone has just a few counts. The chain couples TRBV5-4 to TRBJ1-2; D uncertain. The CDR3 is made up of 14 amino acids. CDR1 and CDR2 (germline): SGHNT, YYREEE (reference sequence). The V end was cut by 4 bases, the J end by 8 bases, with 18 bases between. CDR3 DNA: TGTGCCAGCAGCCAAGAACGGATAGCCGGAGGCTACACCTTC. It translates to CASSQERIAGGYTF.

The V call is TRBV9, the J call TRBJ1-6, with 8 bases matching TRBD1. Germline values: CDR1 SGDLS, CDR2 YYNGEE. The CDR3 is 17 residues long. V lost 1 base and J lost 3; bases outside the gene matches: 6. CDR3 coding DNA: TGTGCCAGCAGCGTATCAAGAGACAGGGGCTATAATTCACCCCTCCACTTT. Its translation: CASSVSRDRGYNSPLHF. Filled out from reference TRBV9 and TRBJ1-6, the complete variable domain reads DSGVTQTPKHLITATGQRVTLRCSPRSGDLSVYWYQQSLDQGLQFLIQYYNGEERAKGNILERFSAQQFPDLHSELNLSSLELGDSALYFCASSVSRDRGYNSPLHFGNGTRLTVT.

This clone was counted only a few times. The CDR3 sequence: CASSSQTEAFF. The CDR3, as DNA: TGTGCCAGCAGTAGCCAAACTGAAGCTTTCTTT. The rearrangement joins TRBV6-1 to TRBJ1-1; the D is unclear. Germline V CDR1 and CDR2: MNHNS, SASEGT. The ends were cut back, 5 bases at V and 5 bases at J, with 6 bases in the middle. The CDR3 sequence is 11 residues long.

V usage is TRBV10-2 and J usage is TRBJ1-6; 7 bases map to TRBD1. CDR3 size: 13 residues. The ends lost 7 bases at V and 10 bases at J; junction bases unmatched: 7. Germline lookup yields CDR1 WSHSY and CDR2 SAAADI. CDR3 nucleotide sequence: TGCGCCAGCAAGGGGGCGGTGGGCTCACCCCTCCACTTT. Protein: CASKGAVGSPLHF.

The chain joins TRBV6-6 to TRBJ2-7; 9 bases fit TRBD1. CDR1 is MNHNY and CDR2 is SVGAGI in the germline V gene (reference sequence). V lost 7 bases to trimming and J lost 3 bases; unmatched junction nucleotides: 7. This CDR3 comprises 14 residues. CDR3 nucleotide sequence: TGTGCCAGCATCTCCGGGACAGGGATCTACGAGCAGTACTTC. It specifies CASISGTGIYEQYF.

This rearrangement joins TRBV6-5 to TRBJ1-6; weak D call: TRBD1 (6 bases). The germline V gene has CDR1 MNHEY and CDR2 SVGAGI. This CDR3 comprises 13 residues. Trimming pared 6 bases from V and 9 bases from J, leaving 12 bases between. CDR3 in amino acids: CASRRMDSSPLHF. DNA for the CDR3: TGTGCCAGCAGACGTATGGACAGTTCACCCCTCCACTTT.

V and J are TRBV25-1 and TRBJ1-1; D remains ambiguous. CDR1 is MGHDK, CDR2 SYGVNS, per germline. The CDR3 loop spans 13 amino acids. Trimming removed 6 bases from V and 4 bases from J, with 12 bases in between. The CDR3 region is CASSPRGGTEAFF. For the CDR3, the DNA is TGTGCCAGCAGCCCCCGTGGAGGCACTGAAGCTTTCTTT.

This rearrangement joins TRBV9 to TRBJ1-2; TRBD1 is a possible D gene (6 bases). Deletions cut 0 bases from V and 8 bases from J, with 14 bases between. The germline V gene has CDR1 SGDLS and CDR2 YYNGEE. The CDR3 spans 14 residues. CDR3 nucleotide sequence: TGTGCCAGCAGCGTAGAAACAGGGTTGGGCGGCTACACCTTC. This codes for CASSVETGLGGYTF.

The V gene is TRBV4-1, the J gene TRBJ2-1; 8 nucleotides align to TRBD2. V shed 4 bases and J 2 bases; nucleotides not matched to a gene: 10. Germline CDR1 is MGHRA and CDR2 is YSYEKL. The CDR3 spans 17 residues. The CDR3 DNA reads TGCGCCAGCAGCCGACGAAGTCGGGAGGGGACCTACAATGAGCAGTTCTTC. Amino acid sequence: CASSRRSREGTYNEQFF.

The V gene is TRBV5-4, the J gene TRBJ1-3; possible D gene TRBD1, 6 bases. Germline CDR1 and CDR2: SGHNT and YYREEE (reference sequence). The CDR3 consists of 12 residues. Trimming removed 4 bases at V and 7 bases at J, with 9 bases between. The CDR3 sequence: CASSPDSNTIYF. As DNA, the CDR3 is TGTGCCAGCAGCCCGGACAGCAACACCATATATTTT.

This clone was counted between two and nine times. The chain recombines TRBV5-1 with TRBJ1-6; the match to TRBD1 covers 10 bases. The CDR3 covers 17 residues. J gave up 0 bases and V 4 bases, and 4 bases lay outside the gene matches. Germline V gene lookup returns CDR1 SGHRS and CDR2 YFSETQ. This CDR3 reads CASSQGQGSSYNSPLHF. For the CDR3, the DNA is TGCGCCAGCAGCCAGGGACAGGGGAGCTCCTATAATTCACCCCTCCACTTT.

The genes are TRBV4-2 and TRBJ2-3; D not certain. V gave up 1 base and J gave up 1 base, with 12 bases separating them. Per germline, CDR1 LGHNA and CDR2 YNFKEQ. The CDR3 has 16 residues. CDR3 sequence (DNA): TGTGCCAGCAGCCAAGGGCCGCCGATTGGCACAGATACGCAGTATTTT. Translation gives CASSQGPPIGTDTQYF.

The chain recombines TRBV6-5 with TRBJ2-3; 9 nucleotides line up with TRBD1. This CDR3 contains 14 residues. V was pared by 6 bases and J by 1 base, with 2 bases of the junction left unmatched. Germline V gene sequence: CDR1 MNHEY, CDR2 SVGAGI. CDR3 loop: CASSRDRGTDTQYF. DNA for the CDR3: TGTGCCAGCAGCCGGGACAGGGGCACAGATACGCAGTATTTT.